This T cell receptor (beta chain) was retrieved from a study of cytotoxic CD8 clonotypes in ibrutinib-treated CLL. Concerning this clone: Antigen specificity is unknown.

Germline values: CDR1 SGHVS, CDR2 FQNEAQ. V was pared by 5 bases and J by 2 bases, with 5 bases of the junction left unmatched. The CDR3 contains 15 residues. Libraries of TCR beta were made from 1.5 to 2.5 micrograms of genomic DNA that came from cryopreserved PBMCs. General study results and limits: Age-matched healthy donor levels were exceeded by baseline clonality, which tracked circulating CD8+ T-cell counts. Sampling time points were not equivalent between sustained-remission and progressing patients. Clonality was elevated at ibrutinib response and had returned toward baseline at progression.

The protocol was immunoSEQ multiplex PCR, while the TCRdb copy is restricted to in-frame clones and leaves out a portion. The repertoire holds 150,000 or so clones, approximately 91% seen once, with around 2.7% in the top ten. This clonotype originated in a human donor with chronic lymphocytic leukemia. The chain joins TRBV7-8 to TRBJ2-1, with 8 positions matching TRBD2. The material was PBMCs, obtained at disease progression, from a patient treated with ibrutinib. The CDR3 nucleotides are TGTGCCAGCAGCCGCGGGAGGTCCCCCTACAATGAGCAGTTCTTC. Protein product: CASSRGRSPYNEQFF.